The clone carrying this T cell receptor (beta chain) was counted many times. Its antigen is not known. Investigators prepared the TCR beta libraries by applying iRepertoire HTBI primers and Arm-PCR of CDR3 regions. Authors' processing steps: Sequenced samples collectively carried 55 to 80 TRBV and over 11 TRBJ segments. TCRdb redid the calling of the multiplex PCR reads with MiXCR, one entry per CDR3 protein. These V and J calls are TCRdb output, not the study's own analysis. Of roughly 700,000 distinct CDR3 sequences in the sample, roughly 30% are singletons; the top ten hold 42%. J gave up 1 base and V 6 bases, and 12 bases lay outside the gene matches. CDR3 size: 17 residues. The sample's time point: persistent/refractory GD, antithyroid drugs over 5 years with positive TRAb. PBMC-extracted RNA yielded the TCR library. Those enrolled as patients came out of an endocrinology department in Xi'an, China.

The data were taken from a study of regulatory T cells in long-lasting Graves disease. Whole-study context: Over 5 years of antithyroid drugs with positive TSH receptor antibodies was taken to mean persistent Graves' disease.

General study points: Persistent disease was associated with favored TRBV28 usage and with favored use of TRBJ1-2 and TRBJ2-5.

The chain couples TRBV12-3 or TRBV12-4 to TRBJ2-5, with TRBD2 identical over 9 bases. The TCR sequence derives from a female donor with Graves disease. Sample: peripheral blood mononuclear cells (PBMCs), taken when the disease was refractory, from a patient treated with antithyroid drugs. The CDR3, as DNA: TGTGCCAGCAGCCGTAGACTAGCGGAGATGAGCCAAGAGACCCAGTACTTC. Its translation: CASSRRLAEMSQETQYF.